This is a list of T cell receptor beta chains from one sample in a study of Graves' ophthalmopathy and Graves' hyperthyroidism. TCRdb used MiXCR to reprocess the multiplex PCR reads, holding one entry per CDR3 protein. Of 1 million to 1.3 million distinct CDR3 sequences listed, 35% to 40% were seen once; the top ten hold around 10%. What was sequenced was peripheral blood or thyroid tissue (not recorded which). These receptors were obtained from an adult man with Graves' hyperthyroidism. Each CDR3 is given with its conserved first and last residue. A D gene is named only where the DNA matches it firmly. The size field is filled for only some rows; it gives once, few, many or a size class.

clone size,D gene,V gene,J gene,CDR3 protein,CDR3 DNA
many,NA,TRBV19,TRBJ1-1,CASSIERVTEAFF,TGTGCCAGTAGTATAGAACGCGTCACTGAAGCTTTCTTT
many,TRBD1,TRBV4-1,TRBJ1-5,CASSQEGTAYQPQHF,TGCGCCAGCAGCCAAGAGGGGACAGCCTATCAGCCCCAGCATTTT
NA,TRBD2,TRBV10-3,TRBJ2-7,CATLGRGGGTPYEQYF,TGTGCCACCTTGGGTCGGGGGGGGGGCACCCCCTACGAGCAGTACTTC
few,NA,TRBV2,TRBJ2-7,CASSDAQTYEQYF,TGTGCCAGCAGTGACGCACAAACCTACGAGCAGTACTTC
NA,TRBD2,TRBV10-3,TRBJ2-6,CAISESGGMGANVLTF,TGTGCCATCAGTGAGTCGGGGGGGATGGGGGCCAACGTCCTGACTTTC
NA,NA,TRBV9,TRBJ1-1,CASSVGGEVTEAFF,TGTGCCAGCAGCGTTGGAGGGGAGGTCACTGAAGCTTTCTTT
NA,TRBD1,TRBV2,TRBJ1-6,CASETGTGDSPLHF,TGTGCCAGTGAAACCGGGACAGGAGATTCACCCCTCCACTTT
NA,NA,TRBV6-1,TRBJ2-5,CATRCQPDQETQYF,TGTGCCACCCGATGCCAGCCGGACCAAGAGACCCAGTACTTC
many,NA,TRBV10-3,TRBJ2-2,CATKPDRSNGELFF,TGTGCCACCAAACCCGACAGATCGAACGGGGAGCTGTTTTTT
NA,TRBD1,TRBV20-1,TRBJ1-2,CSARDLGQGVSNYGYTF,TGCAGTGCTAGAGATCTGGGACAGGGGGTCTCTAACTATGGCTACACCTTC
NA,NA,TRBV24-1,TRBJ1-2,CATSSGNGYTF,TGTGCCACCAGCAGCGGGAACGGCTACACCTTC
NA,NA,TRBV7-9,TRBJ2-6,CASSPTVGSGANVLTF,TGCGCCAGCAGCCCTACTGTGGGCTCTGGGGCCAACGTCCTGACTTTC
many,TRBD2,TRBV9,TRBJ2-7,CASSVAVGLASYEQYF,TGTGCCAGCAGCGTTGCGGTGGGACTAGCGAGCTACGAGCAGTACTTC